This T cell receptor beta chain was sequenced during a study of glioma-infiltrating T cells (dated by TCRdb to the mid-2010s). Study-wide context: TCR alpha- and beta-chain repertoires were sequenced from glioma tissue, non-neoplastic brain tissue and matched peripheral blood mononuclear cells. To measure how far tissue and blood T-cell populations diverged, each tissue-infiltrating repertoire was compared against the peripheral blood repertoire of the same patient. Three low-grade glioma patients, seven to nine primary glioblastoma patients, and three non-glioma patients who contributed non-neoplastic brain tissue made up the paired cohort. The study at large found these results: In non-neoplastic patients, VJ-independent divergence between tissue and blood fell below expectation, whereas in all gliomas, and especially in low-grade gliomas, the divergence rose above expectation. Tissue and blood shared very few CDR3 sequences, a result attributed to high CDR3 diversity and limited sampling. Group comparisons were based on small numbers of patients: three non-neoplastic, three low-grade glioma and several glioblastoma patients.

Inclusive of the bounding cysteine and phenylalanine, the CDR3 is 14 residues long. Just CDR3 DNA is preserved here, 42 bases in frame from base 1. Trimming costs V 9 bases and J 10 bases, and their ends lie 19 bases apart. The germline V gene supplies CDR1 SNHLY and CDR2 FYNNEI. The iRepertoire nested amplicon-rescue multiplex PCR (arm-PCR) platform was used to amplify TCR alpha and beta CDR3 regions from RNA. The input for one-step reverse transcription and amplification was about 85-400 ng of either tissue mRNA or PBMC total RNA. Following bead purification, Illumina adapters were added by a secondary multiplex PCR, and the libraries were gel-purified between 200 and 400 bp. The libraries contained internal 6-nucleotide barcodes that were used for demultiplexing. Libraries were sequenced on an Illumina MiSeq with 2x220 or 2x250 nucleotide paired-end reads. The source study handled its data this way. Paired reads were merged using FLASH 1.2.11 and aligned with BWA-MEM to the GRCh37 human genome, and TRA and TRB reads were then extracted. For V and J assignment, an IMGT-derived reference of cassette sequences and CDR3 motifs that included pseudogenes was used. Three-frame translation of reads was performed, and productive CDR3s were defined as those with a C...FGXG motif and no stop codons. Clonotypes were defined as unique combinations of V-J cassette pair and CDR3 amino acid sequence. Hamming distance filtering was applied to reads, with thresholds set by the sequence error rate of each sample in mapped regions. Using fastp at Q25 and MiXCR, TCRdb reprocessed the public reads and kept productive beta chains. When rows share a CDR3 protein, they turn into one entry using the most common DNA and genes. The V and J calls shown here were made by TCRdb, not taken from the authors' results. Within this sample are 9,500 to 15,000 distinct CDR3 sequences, with around a quarter of them counted one time only. The ten largest clones represent 40% to 55% of the sample.

As regards this clonotype: It lacks a known antigen. No base-level quality is on record; no much larger clone is a single base apart.

The chain employs TRBV2 and TRBJ1-6, and perhaps TRBD1 as D gene, on 6 matching bases. Sequenced material: glioma tissue, nonneoplastic brain tissue, or PBMCs (not recorded which). The sequence derives from a human donor with low-grade glioma or glioblastoma, undergoing nonglioma brain surgery, or in good health (not recorded which). The CDR3 sequence is CARQGGPIGSPLHF. The DNA sequence is as follows: TGTGCCAGACAGGGTGGCCCTATCGGGTCACCCCTCCACTTT.